This T cell receptor beta chain appears in the sequencing data of a study of shared clonotypes between healthy human individuals. The donors, all of them Caucasian adults, lived in Nashville, Tennessee. Assay used: immunoSEQ multiplex PCR; TCRdb lists only in-frame clones, some missing. Of some 1.4 million clones in the sample, approximately 97% were seen once. Findings and caveats of the study: Among donors, clonotype sharing was expected to be affected by sequencing depth. Sampling used blood alone; tissue repertoires probably differ.

The CDR3 sequence is 15 residues long. The V gene's germline CDR1 is SGHTA and CDR2 FQGNSA. Trimming shortened V by 4 bases and J by 7 bases, and 17 bases separated the two germline ends. A remark on this clone: As yet, its antigen is unknown.

The V call is TRBV7-2, the J call TRBJ1-5; a weak D match, TRBD1 (5 bases). The receptor comes from a man between 25 and 39 years old in good health. Sequencing was done on a sample of naive CD4+ T cells sorted from blood. Sample subset: CD45RA+ positively selected. The CDR3 protein is CASSSRAGSGQPQHF. The CDR3 nucleotides are TGTGCCAGCAGCTCTAGAGCAGGGTCGGGGCAGCCCCAGCATTTT.